Shown below are 22 T cell receptor beta chains from a single sample sequenced in a study of blood T cell repertoires in COVID-19. TCRdb's table, derived via immunoSEQ multiplex PCR, lists solely in-frame clones and lacks some. This sample has under 150,000 clones, with 86% found just once. Sequencing used PBMCs or T cells enriched from blood (not recorded which). The receptors shown here come from a woman between 45 and 65 years old who had recovered from COVID-19.

This clone was observed once. This chain joins TRBV4-1 and TRBJ2-4; a possible D gene is TRBD2 (5 bases). Between the trimmed V and J ends, which lost 1 base and 6 bases, there was a span of 13 bases. This CDR3 has 15 residues. In germline, CDR1 is MGHRA, CDR2 YSYEKL. The CDR3 region has the DNA TGCGCCAGCAGCCAAGCCGCTAGAGGGAGAAACATTCAGTACTTC. Amino acid sequence: CASSQAARGRNIQYF.

Details on this clone: Relative to the germline gene, one junction end is altered; a read error may explain this. The V gene is TRBV2, the J gene TRBJ2-6; 15 bases are shared with TRBD2. The CDR3 contains 13 residues. Germline CDR1 reads SNHLY; CDR2 reads FYNNEI. The CDR3: CASSERGLAGGLF. CDR3 DNA sequence: TGTGCCAGCAGTGAGAGGGGACTAGCGGGGGGACTCTTT.

V gene TRBV9 combines with J gene TRBJ2-7; D not resolved. Germline CDR1 and CDR2: SGDLS and YYNGEE. Trimming took off 0 bases at V and 2 bases at J, with 12 bases between the two ends. The CDR3 contains 15 residues. In DNA, the CDR3 is TGTGCCAGCAGCGTAGGTCCAGGCACCACCTACGAGCAGTACTTC. As protein: CASSVGPGTTYEQYF.

This clone was recorded a few times. The CDR3 region has the DNA TGTGCCAGCAGTGGCCGGACAGGCCCTAACTATGGCTACACCTTC. This encodes CASSGRTGPNYGYTF. The V call is TRBV2, the J call TRBJ1-2; 7 nucleotides agree with TRBD1. Losses at the gene ends were 4 bases for V and 0 bases for J; bases not matched to a gene: 5. Germline V gene lookup returns CDR1 SNHLY and CDR2 FYNNEI. The CDR3 is 15 amino acids. Using reference TRBV2 and TRBJ1-2 for the parts outside the CDR3, the full variable domain is EPEVTQTPSHQVTQMGQEVILRCVPISNHLYFYWYRQILGQKVEFLVSFYNNEISEKSEIFDDQFSVERPDGSNFTLKIRSTKLEDSAMYFCASSGRTGPNYGYTFGSGTRLTVV.

This clone is a singleton in its sample. The V and J genes are TRBV5-1 and TRBJ2-7; 10 bases are shared with TRBD2. Losses at the gene ends were 4 bases for V and 4 bases for J; bases not matched to a gene: 11. The CDR3 spans 16 residues. Per germline, CDR1 SGHRS and CDR2 YFSETQ. The chain's CDR3 is CASSPAPKRGGYEQYF. DNA for the CDR3: TGCGCCAGCAGCCCCGCTCCAAAGCGGGGGGGGTACGAGCAGTACTTC.

The chain combines TRBV2 with TRBJ1-5, with D maybe TRBD1 (6 bases). Germline assignment: CDR1 SNHLY and CDR2 FYNNEI. V lost 6 bases, J lost 0 bases, and 9 bases lay in between. CDR3 length equals 14 residues. The CDR3 sequence is CASRDSNSNQPQHF. CDR3 DNA sequence: TGTGCCAGCAGGGACAGCAATAGCAATCAGCCCCAGCATTTT.

This chain links TRBV6-5 with TRBJ1-1; 8 nucleotides align to TRBD1. Losses at the gene ends were 8 bases for V and 4 bases for J; bases not matched to a gene: 12. CDR1 and CDR2 (germline): MNHEY, SVGAGI. This CDR3 has 15 amino acids. The CDR3 protein is CASSENRGGLTEAFF. The DNA for the CDR3 is TGTGCCAGCTCGGAGAACAGGGGGGGACTCACTGAAGCTTTCTTT.

This chain links TRBV29-1 with TRBJ2-3, with 13 nucleotides matching TRBD2. The CDR3 consists of 16 residues. V trimming: 2 bases; J trimming: 2 bases; junction bases outside the gene matches: 4. In germline, CDR1 is SQVTM, CDR2 ANQGSEA. This CDR3 is CSVESGLAGNTDTQYF. The CDR3 coding sequence is TGCAGCGTTGAATCGGGACTAGCGGGGAACACAGATACGCAGTATTTT.

V gene TRBV19 combines with J gene TRBJ1-3; D remains unclear. The CDR3 sequence is 15 residues long. Germline CDR1 LNHDA, CDR2 SQIVND (reference sequence). V was trimmed by 8 bases and J by 0 bases, leaving 14 bases between them. The CDR3 is CASSVAGISGNTIYF. The CDR3 DNA reads TGTGCCAGTTCTGTAGCGGGAATCTCTGGAAACACCATATATTTT.

The rearrangement uses TRBV3-1 (or the pseudogene TRBV3-2) and TRBJ1-1; 7 nucleotides agree with TRBD1. Germline-derived CDR1 and CDR2 are LGHDT and YNNKEL (reference sequence). There are 18 residues in the CDR3. Trimming removed 0 bases from V and 3 bases from J; junction bases left unmatched: 13. The CDR3 bases are TGTGCCAGCAGCCAAGAGGGGTTGACAGGGAGAAGGCACACTGAAGCTTTCTTT. It translates to CASSQEGLTGRRHTEAFF.

The chain carries TRBV19 and TRBJ1-3, with TRBD1 matching 11 bases. The germline V gene has CDR1 LNHDA and CDR2 SQIVND (reference sequence). This CDR3 comprises 15 residues. The V gene end was trimmed by 5 bases and the J gene end by 7 bases; junction bases not matched to a gene: 7. CDR3 loop: CASSLRTGGINTIYF. CDR3 nucleotide sequence: TGTGCCAGTAGTCTCCGGACAGGGGGCATCAACACCATATATTTT.

The J gene is TRBJ2-4, the V gene TRBV18; 7 positions match TRBD1. CDR1 and CDR2 (germline): KGHSH, LQKENI. The CDR3 is made up of 15 amino acids. Trimming at V came to 2 bases and at J to 7 bases, leaving 8 bases not matched to a gene. The CDR3 reads CASSPRGQDLNIQYF. Written as DNA, the CDR3 is TGTGCCAGCTCACCAAGGGGGCAGGATTTGAACATTCAGTACTTC.

This clone has a handful of counts. V is TRBV5-1 and J is TRBJ2-3; TRBD2 matches at 7 bases. Germline CDR1 is SGHRS and CDR2 is YFSETQ. V lost 2 bases to trimming and J lost 1 base; unmatched junction nucleotides: 1. This CDR3 has 14 amino acids. CDR3 sequence (DNA): TGCGCCAGCAGCTTTCGGGGGGGCACAGATACGCAGTATTTT. This translates into CASSFRGGTDTQYF.

This clone was seen more than once but under ten times. This rearrangement joins TRBV18 to TRBJ2-3, with 11 nucleotides matching TRBD2. V was clipped by 6 bases and J by 2 bases; unmatched bases: 7. The CDR3 is made up of 16 amino acids. Germline V gene lookup returns CDR1 KGHSH and CDR2 LQKENI. CDR3: CASSPRLAGSTDTQYF. The CDR3 DNA sequence: TGTGCCAGCTCTCCCCGACTAGCGGGGTCCACAGATACGCAGTATTTT.

The chain uses TRBV7-2 and TRBJ1-1; the match to TRBD1 covers 7 bases. V shed 2 bases and J 4 bases; nucleotides not matched to a gene: 4. Looked up from germline, CDR1 is SGHTA and CDR2 is FQGNSA. The length of the CDR3 is 14 residues. As DNA, the CDR3 is TGTGCCAGCAGCTTAATCAGGGGGACCACTGAAGCTTTCTTT. Its protein product is CASSLIRGTTEAFF.

The rearrangement joins TRBV6-2 or TRBV6-3 to TRBJ1-2, with 8 nucleotides matching TRBD1. This CDR3 has 15 residues. Germline V gives CDR1 MNHEY, CDR2 SVGEGT. V dropped 2 bases and J dropped 6; count of bases not matched to a gene: 8. The CDR3 reads CASSYQGAFWDGYTF. The CDR3 nucleotides are TGTGCCAGCAGTTACCAGGGGGCCTTTTGGGATGGCTACACCTTC.

J is TRBJ1-1 and V is TRBV5-1, with D perhaps matching TRBD1 (6 bases). Germline-derived CDR1 and CDR2 are SGHRS and YFSETQ. V lost 4 bases and J 0 bases, leaving 19 bases between the germline ends. This CDR3 spans 17 amino acids. The CDR3 nucleotides are TGCGCCAGCAGCCGAAGTGTAGCCCAGGGGATGAACACTGAAGCTTTCTTT. This encodes CASSRSVAQGMNTEAFF.

V is TRBV5-4 and J is TRBJ2-1; 8 bases align to TRBD1. The length of the CDR3 is 15 residues. Germline lookup yields CDR1 SGHNT and CDR2 YYREEE (reference sequence). The trim removed 3 bases at V and 2 bases at J, leaving 4 bases unmatched. CDR3 residues: CASSSEGQAYNEQFF. The CDR3 coding sequence is TGTGCCAGCAGCTCGGAGGGACAGGCCTACAATGAGCAGTTCTTC.

This clone was counted once. The chain has TRBV5-4 and TRBJ2-7; D is perhaps TRBD1 (6 bases). Germline values: CDR1 SGHNT, CDR2 YYREEE (reference sequence). The CDR3 sequence is 15 residues long. Trimming left V 0 bases short and J 1 base short, with 11 bases between. The CDR3 protein is CASSLEQGLSYEQYF. The DNA of the CDR3 is TGTGCCAGCAGCTTGGAACAGGGTCTATCCTACGAGCAGTACTTC.

The genes are TRBV30 and TRBJ1-4; TRBD1 matches 8 bases. V trimming: 5 bases; J trimming: 2 bases; junction bases outside the gene matches: 7. From germline, CDR1 is GTSNPN and CDR2 SVGIG (reference sequence). The CDR3 is 15 amino acids. DNA for the CDR3: TGTGCCTGGGGGGACAGGTGTTCCACTAATGAAAAACTGTTTTTT. Its protein product is CAWGDRCSTNEKLFF.

This chain's CDR3 is CASSLGVRGTGELFF. CDR3 bases: TGTGCCAGCAGCTTAGGAGTCCGGGGCACCGGGGAGCTGTTTTTT. The gene calls are TRBV13 and TRBJ2-2; D is perhaps TRBD2 (5 bases). Trimming pared 0 bases from V and 4 bases from J, leaving 9 bases between. The CDR3 has 15 amino acids. Germline V gives CDR1 PRHDT, CDR2 FYEKMQ (reference sequence).

This clone was detected only a few times. The chain joins TRBV19 to TRBJ2-1; no reliable D call. Germline CDR1 is LNHDA and CDR2 is SQIVND (reference sequence). Trimming shortened V by 1 base and J by 10 bases, and 5 bases separated the two germline ends. The CDR3 runs 11 residues. Here the CDR3 DNA reads TGTGCCAGTAGTATAGGGGCAGAGCAGTTCTTC. Translating it yields CASSIGAEQFF.